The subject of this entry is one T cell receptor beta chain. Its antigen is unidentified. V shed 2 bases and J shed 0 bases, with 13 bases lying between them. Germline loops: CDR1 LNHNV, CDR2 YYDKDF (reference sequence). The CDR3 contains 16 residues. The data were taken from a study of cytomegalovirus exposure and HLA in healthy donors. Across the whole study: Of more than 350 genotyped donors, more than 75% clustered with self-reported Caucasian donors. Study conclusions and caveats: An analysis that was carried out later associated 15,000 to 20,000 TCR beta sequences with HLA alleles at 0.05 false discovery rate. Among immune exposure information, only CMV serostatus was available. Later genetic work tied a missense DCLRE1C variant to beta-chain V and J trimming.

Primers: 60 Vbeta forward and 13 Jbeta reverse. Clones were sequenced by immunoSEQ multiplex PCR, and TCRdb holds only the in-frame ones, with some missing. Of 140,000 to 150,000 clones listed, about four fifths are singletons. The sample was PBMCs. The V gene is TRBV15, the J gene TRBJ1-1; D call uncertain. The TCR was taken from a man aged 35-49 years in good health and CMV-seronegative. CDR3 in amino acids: CATSRPHVDMNTEAFF. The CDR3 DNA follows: TGTGCCACCAGCAGACCCCACGTAGATATGAACACTGAAGCTTTCTTT.